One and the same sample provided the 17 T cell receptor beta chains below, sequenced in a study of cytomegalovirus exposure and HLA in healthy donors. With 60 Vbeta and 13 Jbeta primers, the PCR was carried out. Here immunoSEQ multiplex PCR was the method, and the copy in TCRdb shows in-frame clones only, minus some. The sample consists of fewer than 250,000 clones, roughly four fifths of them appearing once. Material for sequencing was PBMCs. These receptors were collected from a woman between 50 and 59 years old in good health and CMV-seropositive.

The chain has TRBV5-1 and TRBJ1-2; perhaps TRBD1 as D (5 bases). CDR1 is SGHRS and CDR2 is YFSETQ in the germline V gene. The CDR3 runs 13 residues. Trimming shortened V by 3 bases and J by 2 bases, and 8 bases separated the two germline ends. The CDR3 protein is CASSSTENYGYTF. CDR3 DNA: TGCGCCAGCAGCTCGACAGAAAACTATGGCTACACCTTC.

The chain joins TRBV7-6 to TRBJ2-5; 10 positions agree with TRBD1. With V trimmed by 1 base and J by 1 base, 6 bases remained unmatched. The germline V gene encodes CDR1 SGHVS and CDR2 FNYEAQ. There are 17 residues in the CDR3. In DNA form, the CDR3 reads TGTGCCAGCAGCTTAGACCCGACAGGGGGCCTCCAAGAGACCCAGTACTTC. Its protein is CASSLDPTGGLQETQYF.

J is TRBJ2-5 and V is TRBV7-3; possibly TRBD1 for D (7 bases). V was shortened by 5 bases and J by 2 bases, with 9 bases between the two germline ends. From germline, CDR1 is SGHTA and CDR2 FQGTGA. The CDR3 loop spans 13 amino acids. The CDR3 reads CASSAGQQETQYF. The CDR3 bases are TGTGCCAGCAGCGCGGGACAGCAAGAGACCCAGTACTTC.

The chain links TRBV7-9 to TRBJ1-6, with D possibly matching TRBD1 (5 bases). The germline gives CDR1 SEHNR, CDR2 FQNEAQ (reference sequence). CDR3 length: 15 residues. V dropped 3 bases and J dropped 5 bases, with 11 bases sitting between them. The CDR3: CASSFQGLDNSPLHF. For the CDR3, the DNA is TGTGCCAGCAGCTTTCAGGGTTTGGATAATTCACCCCTCCACTTT. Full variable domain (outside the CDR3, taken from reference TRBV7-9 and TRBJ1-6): DTGVSQNPRHKITKRGQNVTFRCDPISEHNRLYWYRQTLGQGPEFLTYFQNEAQLEKSRLLSDRFSAERPKGSFSTLEIQRTEQGDSAMYLCASSFQGLDNSPLHFGNGTRLTVT.

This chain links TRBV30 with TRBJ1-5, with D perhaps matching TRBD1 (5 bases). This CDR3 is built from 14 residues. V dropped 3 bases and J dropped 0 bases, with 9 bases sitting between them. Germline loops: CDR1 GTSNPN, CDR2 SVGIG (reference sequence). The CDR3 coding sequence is TGTGCCTGGAGCCAGGGTTTTAGCAATCAGCCCCAGCATTTT. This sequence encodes CAWSQGFSNQPQHF.

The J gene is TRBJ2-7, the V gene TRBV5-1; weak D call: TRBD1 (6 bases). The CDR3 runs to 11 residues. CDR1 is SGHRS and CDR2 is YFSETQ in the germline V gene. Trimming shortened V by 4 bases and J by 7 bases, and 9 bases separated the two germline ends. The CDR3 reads CASSEQGEQYF. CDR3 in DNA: TGCGCCAGCAGCGAGCAGGGGGAGCAGTACTTC.

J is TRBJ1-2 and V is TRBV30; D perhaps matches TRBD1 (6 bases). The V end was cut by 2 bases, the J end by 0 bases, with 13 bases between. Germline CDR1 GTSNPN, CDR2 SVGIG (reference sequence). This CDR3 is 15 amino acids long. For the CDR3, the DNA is TGTGCCTGGAGTAGGCGGACAGAGGCTAACTATGGCTACACCTTC. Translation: CAWSRRTEANYGYTF.

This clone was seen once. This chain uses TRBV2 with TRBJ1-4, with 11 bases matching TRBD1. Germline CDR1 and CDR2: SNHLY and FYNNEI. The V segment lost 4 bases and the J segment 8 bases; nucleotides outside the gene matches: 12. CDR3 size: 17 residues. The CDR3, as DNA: TGTGCCAGCAGTGGAGGACTTGGACAGGGGGCAGGGGAAAAACTGTTTTTT. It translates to CASSGGLGQGAGEKLFF.

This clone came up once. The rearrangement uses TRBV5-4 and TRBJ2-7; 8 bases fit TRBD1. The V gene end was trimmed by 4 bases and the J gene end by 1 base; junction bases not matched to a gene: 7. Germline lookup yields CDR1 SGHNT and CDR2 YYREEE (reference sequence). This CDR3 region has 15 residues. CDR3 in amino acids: CASSLGQGSSYEQYF. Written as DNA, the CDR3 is TGTGCCAGCAGCCTAGGACAGGGAAGTTCCTACGAGCAGTACTTC.

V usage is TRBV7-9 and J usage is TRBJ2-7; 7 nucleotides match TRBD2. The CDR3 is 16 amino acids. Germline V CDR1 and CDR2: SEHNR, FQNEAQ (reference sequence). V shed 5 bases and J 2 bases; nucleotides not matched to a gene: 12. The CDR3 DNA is TGTGCCAGCAGCGTTATTAGGGGAGGGGCCCCCTACGAGCAGTACTTC. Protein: CASSVIRGGAPYEQYF.

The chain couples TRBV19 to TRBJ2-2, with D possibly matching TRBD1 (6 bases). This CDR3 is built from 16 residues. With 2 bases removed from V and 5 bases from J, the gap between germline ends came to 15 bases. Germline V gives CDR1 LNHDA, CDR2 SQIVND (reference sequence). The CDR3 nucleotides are TGTGCCAGTAGTATACTCCAGGGGATGGGGACCGGGGAGCTGTTTTTT. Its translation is CASSILQGMGTGELFF.

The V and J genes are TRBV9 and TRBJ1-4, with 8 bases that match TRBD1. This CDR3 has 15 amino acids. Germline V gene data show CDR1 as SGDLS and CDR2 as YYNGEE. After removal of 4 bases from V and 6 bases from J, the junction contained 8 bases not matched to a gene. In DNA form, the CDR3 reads TGTGCCAGCAGCCCCTGGACAGGGATAGATGAAAAACTGTTTTTT. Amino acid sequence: CASSPWTGIDEKLFF.

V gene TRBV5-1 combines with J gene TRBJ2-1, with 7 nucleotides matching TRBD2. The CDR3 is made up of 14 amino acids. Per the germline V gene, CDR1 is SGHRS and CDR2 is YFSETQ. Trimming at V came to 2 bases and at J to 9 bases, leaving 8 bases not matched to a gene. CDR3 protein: CASSFVGGTGEQFF. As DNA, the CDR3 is TGCGCCAGCAGCTTTGTGGGGGGGACGGGTGAGCAGTTCTTC.

The CDR3 protein is CASSYSNRGMNEQFF. Written as DNA, the CDR3 is TGTGCCAGCAGTTACTCCAACAGGGGAATGAATGAGCAGTTCTTC. This rearrangement joins TRBV6-5 to TRBJ2-1, with TRBD1 matching over 7 bases. The CDR3 is 15 residues long. V gave up 0 bases and J gave up 7 bases; unmatched junction bases: 6. Per the germline V gene, CDR1 is MNHEY and CDR2 is SVGAGI.

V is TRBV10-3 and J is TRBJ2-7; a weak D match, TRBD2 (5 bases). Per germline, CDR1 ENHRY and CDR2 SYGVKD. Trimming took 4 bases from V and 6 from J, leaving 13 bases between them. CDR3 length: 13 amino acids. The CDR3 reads CAISVDHGGEQYF. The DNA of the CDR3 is TGTGCCATCAGTGTTGACCACGGAGGCGAGCAGTACTTC.

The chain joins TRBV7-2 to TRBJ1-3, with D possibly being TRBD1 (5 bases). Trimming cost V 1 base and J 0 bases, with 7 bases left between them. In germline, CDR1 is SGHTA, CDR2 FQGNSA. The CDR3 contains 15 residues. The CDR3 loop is CASSLVGGSGNTIYF. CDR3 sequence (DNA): TGTGCCAGCAGCTTAGTGGGGGGCTCTGGAAACACCATATATTTT.

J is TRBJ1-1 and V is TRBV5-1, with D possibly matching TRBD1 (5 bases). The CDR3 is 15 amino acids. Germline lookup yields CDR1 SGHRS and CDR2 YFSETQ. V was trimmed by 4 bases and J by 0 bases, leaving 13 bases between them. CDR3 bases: TGCGCCAGCAGCAATTTGGGGGGGATGAACACTGAAGCTTTCTTT. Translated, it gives CASSNLGGMNTEAFF. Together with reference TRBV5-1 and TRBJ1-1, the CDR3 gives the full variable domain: KAGVTQTPRYLIKTRGQQVTLSCSPISGHRSVSWYQQTPGQGLQFLFEYFSETQRNKGNFPGRFSGRQFSNSRSEMNVSTLELGDSALYLCASSNLGGMNTEAFFGQGTRLTVV.